Below are 10 T cell receptor beta chains sequenced from a single sample in a study of human T cells and chemical hapten exposure. One entry per CDR3 protein results from TCRdb running MiXCR on the RACE reads. The sample yields about 110,000 distinct CDR3 sequences, roughly an eighth seen once. Time point indicated: pre-sensitization, week 0. Treatment: therapeutic diphenylcyclopropenone sensitization with weekly scalp DPC. The starting material was whole blood, obtained in connection with sensitization to the hapten diphenylcyclopropenone (DPC). The origin of the receptors is a woman between 50 and 59 years old with alopecia areata. Some clones in this sample may be carry-over from other donors' samples.

This clonotype was picked up many times. The chain links TRBV3-1 to TRBJ2-6; 12 bases fit TRBD1. Per the germline V gene, CDR1 is LGHDT and CDR2 is YNNKEL (reference sequence). Trimming took 1 base from V and 0 from J; bases not matched to a gene: 13. This CDR3 comprises 22 residues. CDR3 sequence reads: CASSQALGDRGLLLSGANVLTF. The CDR3, as DNA: TGTGCCAGCAGCCAAGCGCTGGGGGACAGGGGGCTTTTACTCTCTGGGGCCAACGTCCTGACTTTC.

Ten or more counts support this clonotype. The rearrangement joins TRBV2 to TRBJ2-7; tentatively, D is TRBD1 (5 bases). The ends were cut back, 7 bases at V and 6 bases at J, with 19 bases in the middle. Germline lookup yields CDR1 SNHLY and CDR2 FYNNEI. CDR3 length equals 14 residues. The chain's CDR3 is CASKSQGIDTEQYF. As DNA, the CDR3 is TGTGCCAGCAAGTCTCAGGGAATTGATACCGAGCAGTACTTC.

The chain has TRBV2 and TRBJ2-1; 11 positions match TRBD2. The CDR3 has 16 residues. Germline V gene lookup returns CDR1 SNHLY and CDR2 FYNNEI. The trim removed 4 bases at V and 6 bases at J, leaving 8 bases unmatched. The CDR3 DNA reads TGTGCCAGCAGTGTGGCTAGCGGGAGGCCCACCAATGAGCAGTTCTTC. Translation gives CASSVASGRPTNEQFF.

This clonotype was counted a few times. The chain uses TRBV6-5 and TRBJ2-1, with TRBD2 matching 7 bases. CDR3 length equals 16 residues. CDR1 and CDR2 (germline): MNHEY, SVGAGI. V lost 0 bases and J lost 4; bases outside the gene matches: 6. CDR3 loop: CASSYSTKRGYNEQFF. The CDR3 coding sequence is TGTGCCAGCAGTTACTCGACTAAGCGGGGTTACAATGAGCAGTTCTTC.

This chain uses TRBV2 with TRBJ1-1, with D possibly being TRBD1 (5 bases). V was clipped by 10 bases and J by 2 bases, with 20 bases between them. CDR3 length equals 15 residues. Germline-derived CDR1 and CDR2 are SNHLY and FYNNEI. The CDR3 region is CANRPLKGSNTEAFF. CDR3 nucleotide sequence: TGTGCCAACAGGCCCCTCAAAGGGTCAAACACTGAAGCTTTCTTT.

This clonotype was counted many times. V usage is TRBV3-1 and J usage is TRBJ2-7; 9 bases are a match to TRBD2. V shed 0 bases and J 3 bases; nucleotides not matched to a gene: 6. The germline V gene has CDR1 LGHDT and CDR2 YNNKEL (reference sequence). The CDR3 totals 16 residues. CDR3 coding DNA: TGTGCCAGCAGCCAAGAACTAGCGGGCCTTCACTACGAGCAGTACTTC. This gives the protein CASSQELAGLHYEQYF.

The chain joins TRBV10-3 to TRBJ1-2; a weak D match, TRBD1 (6 bases). Trimming took 3 bases from V and 5 from J, leaving 10 bases between them. The CDR3 runs to 13 residues. Germline lookup yields CDR1 ENHRY and CDR2 SYGVKD. In nucleotides, the CDR3 is TGTGCCATCAGTGACAGGGGAAATTATGGCTACACCTTC. The encoded protein is CAISDRGNYGYTF.

Only a few counts were recorded for this clonotype. The CDR3 loop reads CASRHVNTEAFF. Written as DNA, the CDR3 is TGTGCCAGCAGACATGTGAACACTGAAGCTTTCTTT. The rearrangement uses TRBV25-1 and TRBJ1-1, with D uncertain. This CDR3 has 12 amino acids. V was cut by 6 bases and J by 0 bases, with 5 bases left in between. Germline V CDR1 and CDR2: MGHDK, SYGVNS.

CDR3 coding DNA: TGTGCCAGCAGCCAAGGGAATCAGGCCCAAGAGACCCAGTACTTC. Translating gives CASSQGNQAQETQYF. J is TRBJ2-5 and V is TRBV3-1; no reliable D call. Looked up from germline, CDR1 is LGHDT and CDR2 is YNNKEL (reference sequence). V was trimmed by 1 base and J by 1 base, leaving 10 bases between them. The CDR3 is 15 residues long.

This clonotype showed up many times. The chain joins TRBV12-3 or TRBV12-4 to TRBJ2-2, with 8 bases aligning to TRBD2. V shed 6 bases, J shed 4 bases, and the junction held 13 bases outside the gene matches. The CDR3 totals 17 residues. The CDR3 is CASRTPPGLVSTGELFF. Written as DNA, the CDR3 is TGTGCCAGCAGGACACCCCCGGGACTAGTCAGCACCGGGGAGCTGTTTTTT.